This record concerns one T cell receptor beta chain sequence. This clonotype was detected once. Its antigen is still unknown. No per-base quality is available; no much larger clone lies one base away. The CDR3, from cysteine to phenylalanine, totals 17 residues. Kept here is only the CDR3 DNA, which spans 51 bases and is read in frame from base 1. V is cut back by 4 bases and J by 3 bases, with 11 bases in the junction unmatched. According to the germline V gene (reference sequence), CDR1 reads LGHDT and CDR2 reads YNNKEL. This sample was taken from a study of blood T cells in healthy people across ages (dated by TCRdb to 2014 to 2015). The study in broad terms: Template switching captured roughly one uniquely barcoded TCR beta cDNA molecule per two T cells in model experiments. For two donors (one aged 18 to 30 and one aged 80 or older), the study analyzed two additional independent replicas of 1 million unique cDNA reads from the same blood draw. The donors were split into four age groups: young (average around 17 years), middle-aged (more than 35), aged (more than 60) and long-lived (roughly 86). To track age-related changes in TCR beta repertoire diversity, the study relied on deep sequencing normalized with unique cDNA molecular identifiers. To avoid experimental bias, donors of different ages were randomly spread across the sequencing lanes.

Results and caveats for the whole study, not just this receptor: A strong correlation was found between observed TCR beta diversity and the percentage of naive T cells measured by flow cytometry. As age increased, observed TCR beta diversity per million T cells dropped in a roughly linear way, and a significant reduction was already evident by age 40. Total diversity estimates from one million sequenced T cells were considered lower bounds and underestimates. Donor CMV infection status was unknown, potentially confounding age-related changes in expanded clonotypes. Compared with the aged group, the long-lived group had more naive CD4+ T cells, fewer expanded clones and increased TCR diversity, a pattern suggesting age selection. Bulk unsorted PBMC profiling prevented conclusive comparison of naive and antigen-experienced compartments.

Systemically healthy Caucasian individuals from Russia, 39 in total and aged 6 to 90 years, were included as donors. Around 10 milliliters of peripheral blood were drawn from each donor into EDTA-treated Vacutainer tubes. Ficoll-Paque density-gradient centrifugation was used to isolate PBMCs, with at least 6.5 million per sample. Trizol reagent was used to extract total RNA from PBMCs, with at least 5 micrograms per sample. For every donor, an aliquot of PBMCs went through flow cytometry to measure the percentages of naive CD45RAhigh/CD27high T cells. The library was prepared using 5' RACE. Reads for this sample came from an Illumina HiSeq 2500. The second PCR ran for roughly 6 to 11 cycles and used a J-beta primer mix along with a sample-barcoded 5' primer. Each TCR beta cDNA molecule received a unique molecular identifier from a template-switch 5' adaptor carrying 12 random nucleotides. Each sample yielded at least 2.5 million CDR3-containing paired-end reads. First-strand cDNA was synthesized from all RNA with the Mint cDNA synthesis kit, primed by a TRBC-specific oligonucleotide. All cDNA was treated with uracil-DNA glycosylase and then went through a first 18-cycle PCR with the universal primers M1SS and BC2_uni_R. In the source study's methods: For normalization, 1 million high-quality reads, each with a distinct molecular identifier, were randomly selected from each sample. Reads sharing molecular identifiers were discarded rather than binned into consensus sequences. MiTCR, set to a Q25 quality threshold and the strictest error-elimination algorithm, was used for CDR3 identification, clonotype clustering and error correction. Lower-bound total TCR beta diversity was estimated with a nonparametric unseen species model using Euler transformation. TCRdb redid the processing of the public reads, applying fastp at Q25 and MiXCR, and retained in-frame beta chains. CDR3 protein sequences are deduplicated, and each keeps its most common genes and DNA. For this entry, the V and J calls and clone size follow TCRdb and not the study's own pipeline. This sample is represented by approximately 1,000,000 distinct CDR3 sequences; 45% of them were singletons. Approximately 19% of the sample comes from the top ten.

The V and J genes are TRBV3-1 and TRBJ2-3, with TRBD1 identical over 9 junction bases. The source material was blood. The receptor was derived from an older woman in good health. CDR3 region: CASSRLPGTGMTDTQYF. In nucleotides, the sequence is TGTGCCAGCAGCCGACTTCCCGGGACAGGGATGACAGATACGCAGTATTTT.